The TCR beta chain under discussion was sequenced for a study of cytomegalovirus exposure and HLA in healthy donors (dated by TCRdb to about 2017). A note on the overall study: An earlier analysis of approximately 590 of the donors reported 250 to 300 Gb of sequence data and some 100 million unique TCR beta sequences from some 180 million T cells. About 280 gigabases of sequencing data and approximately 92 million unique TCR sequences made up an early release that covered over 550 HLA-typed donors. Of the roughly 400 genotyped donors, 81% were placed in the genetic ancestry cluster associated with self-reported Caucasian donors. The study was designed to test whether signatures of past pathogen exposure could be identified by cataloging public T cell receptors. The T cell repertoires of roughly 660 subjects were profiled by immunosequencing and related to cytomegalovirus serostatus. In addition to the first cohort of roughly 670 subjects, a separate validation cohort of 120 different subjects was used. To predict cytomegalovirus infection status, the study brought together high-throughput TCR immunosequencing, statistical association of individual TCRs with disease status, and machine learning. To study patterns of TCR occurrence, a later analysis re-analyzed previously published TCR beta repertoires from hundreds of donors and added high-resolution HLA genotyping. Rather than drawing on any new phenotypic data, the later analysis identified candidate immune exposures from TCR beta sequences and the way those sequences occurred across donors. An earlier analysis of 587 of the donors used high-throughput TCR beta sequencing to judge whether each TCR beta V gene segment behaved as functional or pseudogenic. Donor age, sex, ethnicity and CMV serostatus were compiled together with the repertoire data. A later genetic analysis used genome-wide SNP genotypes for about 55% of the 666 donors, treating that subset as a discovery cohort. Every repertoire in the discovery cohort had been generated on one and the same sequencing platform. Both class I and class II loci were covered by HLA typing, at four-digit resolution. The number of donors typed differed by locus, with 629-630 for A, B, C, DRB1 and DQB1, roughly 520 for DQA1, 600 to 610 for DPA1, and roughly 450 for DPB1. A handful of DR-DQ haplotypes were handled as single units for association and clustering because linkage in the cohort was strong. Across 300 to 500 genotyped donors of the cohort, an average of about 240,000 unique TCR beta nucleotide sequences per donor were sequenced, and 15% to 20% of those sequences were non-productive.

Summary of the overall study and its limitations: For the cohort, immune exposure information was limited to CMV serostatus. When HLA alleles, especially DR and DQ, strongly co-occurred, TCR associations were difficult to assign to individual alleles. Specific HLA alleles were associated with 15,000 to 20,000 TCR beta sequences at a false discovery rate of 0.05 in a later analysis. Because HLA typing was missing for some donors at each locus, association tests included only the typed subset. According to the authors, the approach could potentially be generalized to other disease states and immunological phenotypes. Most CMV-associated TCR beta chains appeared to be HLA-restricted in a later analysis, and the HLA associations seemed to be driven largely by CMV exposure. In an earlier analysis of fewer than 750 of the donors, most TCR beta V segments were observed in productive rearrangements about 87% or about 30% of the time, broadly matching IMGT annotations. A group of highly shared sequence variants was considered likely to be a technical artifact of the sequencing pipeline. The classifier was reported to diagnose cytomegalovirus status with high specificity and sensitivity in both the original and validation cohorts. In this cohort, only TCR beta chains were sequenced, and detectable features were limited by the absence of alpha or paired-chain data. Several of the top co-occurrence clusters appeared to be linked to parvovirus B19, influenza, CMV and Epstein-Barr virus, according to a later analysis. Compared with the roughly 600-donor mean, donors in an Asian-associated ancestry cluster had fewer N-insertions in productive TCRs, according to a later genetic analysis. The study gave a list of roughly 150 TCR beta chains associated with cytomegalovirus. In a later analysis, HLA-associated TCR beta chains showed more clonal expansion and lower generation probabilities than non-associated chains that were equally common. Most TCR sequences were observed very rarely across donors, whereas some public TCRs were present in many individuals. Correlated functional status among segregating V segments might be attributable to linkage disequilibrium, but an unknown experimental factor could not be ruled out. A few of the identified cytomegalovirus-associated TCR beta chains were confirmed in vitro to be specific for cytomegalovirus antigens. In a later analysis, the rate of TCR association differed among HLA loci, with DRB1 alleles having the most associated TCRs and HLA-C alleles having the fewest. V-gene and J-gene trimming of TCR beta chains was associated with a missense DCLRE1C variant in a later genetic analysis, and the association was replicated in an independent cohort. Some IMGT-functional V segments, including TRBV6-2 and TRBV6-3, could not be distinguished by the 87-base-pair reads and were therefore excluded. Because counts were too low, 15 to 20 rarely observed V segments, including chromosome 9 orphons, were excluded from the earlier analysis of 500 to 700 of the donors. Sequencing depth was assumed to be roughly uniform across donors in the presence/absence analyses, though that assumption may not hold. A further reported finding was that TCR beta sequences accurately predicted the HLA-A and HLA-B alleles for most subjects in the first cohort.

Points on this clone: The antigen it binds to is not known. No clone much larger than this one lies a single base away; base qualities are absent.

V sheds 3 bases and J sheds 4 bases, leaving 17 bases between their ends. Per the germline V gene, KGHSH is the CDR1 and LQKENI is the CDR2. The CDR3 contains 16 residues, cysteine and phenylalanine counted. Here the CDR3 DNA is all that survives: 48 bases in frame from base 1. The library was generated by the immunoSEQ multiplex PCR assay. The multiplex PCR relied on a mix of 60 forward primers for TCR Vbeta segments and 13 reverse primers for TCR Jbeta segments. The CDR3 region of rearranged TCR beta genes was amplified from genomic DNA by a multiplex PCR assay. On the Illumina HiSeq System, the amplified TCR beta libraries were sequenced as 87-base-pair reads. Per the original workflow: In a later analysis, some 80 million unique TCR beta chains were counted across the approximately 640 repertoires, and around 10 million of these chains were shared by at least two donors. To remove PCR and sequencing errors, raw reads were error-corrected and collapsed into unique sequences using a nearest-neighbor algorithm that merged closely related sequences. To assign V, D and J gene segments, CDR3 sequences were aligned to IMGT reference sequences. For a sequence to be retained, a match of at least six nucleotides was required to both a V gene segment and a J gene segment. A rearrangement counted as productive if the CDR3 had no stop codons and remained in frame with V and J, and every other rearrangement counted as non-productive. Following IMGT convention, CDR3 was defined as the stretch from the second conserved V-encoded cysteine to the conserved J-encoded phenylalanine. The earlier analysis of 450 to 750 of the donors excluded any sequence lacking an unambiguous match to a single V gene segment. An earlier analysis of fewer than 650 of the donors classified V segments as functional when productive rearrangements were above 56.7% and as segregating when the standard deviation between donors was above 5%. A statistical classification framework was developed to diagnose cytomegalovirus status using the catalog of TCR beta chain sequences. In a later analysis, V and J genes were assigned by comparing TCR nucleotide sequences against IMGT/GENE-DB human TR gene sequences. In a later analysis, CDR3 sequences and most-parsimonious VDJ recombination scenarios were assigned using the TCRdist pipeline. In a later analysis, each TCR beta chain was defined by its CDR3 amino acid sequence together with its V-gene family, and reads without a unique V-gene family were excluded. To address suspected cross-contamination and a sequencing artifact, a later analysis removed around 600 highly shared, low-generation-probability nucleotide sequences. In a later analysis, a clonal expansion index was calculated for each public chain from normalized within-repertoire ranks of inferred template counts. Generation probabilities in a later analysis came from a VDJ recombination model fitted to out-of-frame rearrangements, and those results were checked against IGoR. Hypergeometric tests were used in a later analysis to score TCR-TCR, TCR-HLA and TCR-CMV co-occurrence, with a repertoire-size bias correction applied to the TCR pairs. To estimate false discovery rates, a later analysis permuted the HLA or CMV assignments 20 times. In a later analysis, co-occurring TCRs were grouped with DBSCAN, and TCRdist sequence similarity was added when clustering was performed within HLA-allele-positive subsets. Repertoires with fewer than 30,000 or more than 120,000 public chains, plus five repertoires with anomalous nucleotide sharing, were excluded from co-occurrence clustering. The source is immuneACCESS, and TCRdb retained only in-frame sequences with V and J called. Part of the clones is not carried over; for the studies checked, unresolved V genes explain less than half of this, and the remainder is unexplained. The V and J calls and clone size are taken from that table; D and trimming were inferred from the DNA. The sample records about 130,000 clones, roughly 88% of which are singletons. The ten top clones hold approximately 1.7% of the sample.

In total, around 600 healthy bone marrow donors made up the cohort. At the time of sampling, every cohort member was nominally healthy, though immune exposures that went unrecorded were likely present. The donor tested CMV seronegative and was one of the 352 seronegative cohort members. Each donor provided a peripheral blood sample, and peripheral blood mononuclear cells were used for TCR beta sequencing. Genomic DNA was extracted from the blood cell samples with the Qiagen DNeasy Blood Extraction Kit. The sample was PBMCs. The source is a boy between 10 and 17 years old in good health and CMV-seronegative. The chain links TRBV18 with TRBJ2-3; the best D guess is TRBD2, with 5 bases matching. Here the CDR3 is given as CASSPVRGLRADTQYF. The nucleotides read TGTGCCAGCTCACCGGTTCGGGGTTTGAGGGCAGATACGCAGTATTTT.